These 27 T cell receptor beta chains came from one sample sequenced in a study of CD8+ T cells in alopecia areata. Extraction of RNA preceded its reverse transcription into cDNA, which served as the sequencing template. Using immunoSEQ multiplex PCR, the repertoire was profiled, and TCRdb retains in-frame clones only, with some absent. The profile shows about 120,000 clones, more than 45% of them singletons. The treatment denotes: oral pan-JAK inhibitor, 5-10 mg twice daily. Material: CD4+ T cells sorted from blood, obtained at week 4, from a patient treated with tofacitinib. The receptors here all came from a human donor with alopecia areata.

The CDR3 DNA is TGTGCCAGCAGCTTCGGCCAGCGCCACCTTAATTACGAGCAGTACTTC. It yields the protein CASSFGQRHLNYEQYF. The chain links TRBV5-4 to TRBJ2-7; the D is unclear. Between the trimmed V and J ends, which lost 2 bases and 4 bases, there was a span of 19 bases. Looked up from germline, CDR1 is SGHNT and CDR2 is YYREEE (reference sequence). The CDR3 is made up of 16 amino acids. The whole variable domain, remainder taken from reference TRBV5-4 and TRBJ2-7, is ETGVTQSPTHLIKTRGQQVTLRCSSQSGHNTVSWYQQALGQGPQFIFQYYREEENGRGNFPPRFSGLQFPNYSSELNVNALELDDSALYLCASSFGQRHLNYEQYFGPGTRLTVT.

The J gene is TRBJ2-5, the V gene TRBV2, with no clear D. This CDR3 comprises 14 residues. The germline V gene encodes CDR1 SNHLY and CDR2 FYNNEI. V lost 3 bases and J lost 2, with 10 bases in between. The CDR3 DNA reads TGTGCCAGCAGTGAGCCCCCGGTGCAAGAGACCCAGTACTTC. Translated: CASSEPPVQETQYF. Full variable domain (missing parts from reference TRBV2 and TRBJ2-5): EPEVTQTPSHQVTQMGQEVILRCVPISNHLYFYWYRQILGQKVEFLVSFYNNEISEKSEIFDDQFSVERPDGSNFTLKIRSTKLEDSAMYFCASSEPPVQETQYFGPGTRLLVL.

The chain joins TRBV30 to TRBJ2-1; TRBD2 matches at 8 bases. The CDR3 length is 12 residues. From germline, CDR1 is GTSNPN and CDR2 SVGIG (reference sequence). Unmatched junction bases numbered 2, after V lost 1 base and J lost 9 bases. In DNA, the CDR3 is TGTGCCTGGAGTGGGGCGGGAGGTGAGCAGTTCTTC. Translating it yields CAWSGAGGEQFF.

The gene calls are TRBV6-5 and TRBJ1-1; D gene unclear. The CDR3 extends over 15 amino acids. Germline V gene data show CDR1 as MNHEY and CDR2 as SVGAGI. V was shortened by 0 bases and J by 0 bases, with 8 bases between the two germline ends. The CDR3 reads CASSYSTSVNTEAFF. CDR3 sequence (DNA): TGTGCCAGCAGTTACTCGACTTCGGTGAACACTGAAGCTTTCTTT.

This clone has a handful of counts. This sequence joins TRBV10-3 and TRBJ2-7; TRBD2 agrees at 7 bases. Germline V gene data show CDR1 as ENHRY and CDR2 as SYGVKD. With 4 bases clipped from V and 3 bases from J, the junction kept 6 bases outside the gene matches. There are 14 residues in the CDR3. This CDR3 is CAISVGGRSYEQYF. The DNA of the CDR3 is TGTGCCATCAGTGTGGGGGGGAGAAGCTACGAGCAGTACTTC.

The J gene is TRBJ1-4, the V gene TRBV2; 8 nucleotides match TRBD1. The V gene's germline CDR1 is SNHLY and CDR2 FYNNEI. The CDR3 is 13 amino acids. V dropped 7 bases and J dropped 3; count of bases not matched to a gene: 1. The CDR3 DNA reads TGTGCCAGCAACAGGGGGGCTAATGAAAAACTGTTTTTT. Protein product: CASNRGANEKLFF.

The rearrangement joins TRBV6-1 to TRBJ1-4, with no clear D. The CDR3 consists of 13 residues. Looked up from germline, CDR1 is MNHNS and CDR2 is SASEGT. V was clipped by 6 bases and J by 8 bases, with 13 bases between them. The CDR3 nucleotides are TGTGCCAGCAGCCAAGTCGGGAAGGAAAAACTGTTTTTT. The encoded protein is CASSQVGKEKLFF.

The V gene is TRBV29-1, the J gene TRBJ1-1; D possibly corresponds to TRBD1 (5 bases). Germline assignment: CDR1 SQVTM and CDR2 ANQGSEA. The CDR3 contains 12 residues. Between the trimmed V and J ends, which lost 4 bases and 2 bases, there was a span of 8 bases. In nucleotides, the CDR3 is TGCAGCGTTGGGGACCTCAACACTGAAGCTTTCTTT. Translating it yields CSVGDLNTEAFF.

This clone has only one observation. V usage is TRBV7-6 and J usage is TRBJ2-1; 8 bases align to TRBD1. Trimming took 6 bases from V and 8 from J; bases not matched to a gene: 6. CDR3 size: 13 residues. Per the germline V gene, CDR1 is SGHVS and CDR2 is FNYEAQ. CDR3 loop: CASRPTGVDEQFF. CDR3 DNA sequence: TGTGCCAGCAGACCGACAGGGGTCGATGAGCAGTTCTTC.

The chain links TRBV5-1 to TRBJ2-1, with D unresolved. Trimming took 0 bases from V and 7 from J, leaving 8 bases between them. CDR1 is SGHRS, CDR2 YFSETQ, per germline. The CDR3 covers 13 residues. The CDR3 reads CASSLAGGNEQFF. The DNA of the CDR3 is TGCGCCAGCAGCTTGGCCGGCGGAAATGAGCAGTTCTTC. Combining the CDR3 with reference TRBV5-1 and TRBJ2-1 gives the whole variable domain KAGVTQTPRYLIKTRGQQVTLSCSPISGHRSVSWYQQTPGQGLQFLFEYFSETQRNKGNFPGRFSGRQFSNSRSEMNVSTLELGDSALYLCASSLAGGNEQFFGPGTRLTVL.

The chain links TRBV25-1 to TRBJ1-2, with a tentative D call TRBD1 (5 bases). CDR3 length: 13 residues. Germline V gene data show CDR1 as MGHDK and CDR2 as SYGVNS. Trimming removed 0 bases at V and 6 bases at J, with 8 bases between. The CDR3, as DNA: TGTGCCAGCAGTGAATACAGGGAGGATGGCTACACCTTC. Its protein product is CASSEYREDGYTF.

The V and J genes are TRBV29-1 and TRBJ1-5; D ambiguous. This CDR3 is 15 amino acids long. Trimming removed 8 bases from V and 8 bases from J, with 25 bases in between. The germline V gene encodes CDR1 SQVTM and CDR2 ANQGSEA. CDR3 in amino acids: CSPAESRPTREPQHF. For the CDR3, the DNA is TGCAGCCCCGCGGAAAGTAGACCTACCCGGGAGCCCCAGCATTTT.

The chain carries TRBV5-8 and TRBJ2-2, with D tentatively TRBD2 (6 bases). The CDR3 consists of 17 residues. Germline values: CDR1 SGHTS, CDR2 YDEGEE. V shed 4 bases and J shed 2 bases, with 18 bases lying between them. The CDR3 reads CASSTTSFFVNTGELFF. The CDR3 bases are TGTGCCAGCAGCACGACTAGTTTCTTTGTCAACACCGGGGAGCTGTTTTTT. Based on the CDR3 plus reference TRBV5-8 and TRBJ2-2, the full variable domain is EAGVTQSPTHLIKTRGQQATLRCSPISGHTSVYWYQQALGLGLQFLLWYDEGEERNRGNFPPRFSGRQFPNYSSELNVNALELEDSALYLCASSTTSFFVNTGELFFGEGSRLTVL.

The chain joins TRBV9 to TRBJ1-6; D unclear. The V and J ends lost 0 bases and 7 bases respectively, with 8 bases between them. The CDR3 contains 14 residues. CDR1 is SGDLS and CDR2 is YYNGEE in the germline V gene. The CDR3 sequence is CASSVDPENSPLHF. The CDR3 DNA sequence: TGTGCCAGCAGCGTAGACCCGGAGAATTCACCCCTCCACTTT.

The chain carries TRBV30 and TRBJ2-2, with a possible D match to TRBD1 (5 bases). The length of the CDR3 is 14 residues. The ends were cut back, 2 bases at V and 2 bases at J, with 9 bases in the middle. The germline V gene has CDR1 GTSNPN and CDR2 SVGIG (reference sequence). The CDR3 coding sequence is TGTGCCTGGAGTCCTGGGGCCAACACCGGGGAGCTGTTTTTT. It encodes CAWSPGANTGELFF. Variable domain in full (rest from reference TRBV30 and TRBJ2-2): SQTIHQWPATLVQPVGSPLSLECTVEGTSNPNLYWYRQAAGRGLQLLFYSVGIGQISSEVPQNLSASRPQDRQFILSSKKLLLSDSGFYLCAWSPGANTGELFFGEGSRLTVL.

This clone was observed a few times. The genes are TRBV30 and TRBJ2-6; possibly TRBD1 or TRBD2 for D (5 bases each). V lost 5 bases to trimming and J lost 0 bases, with 17 bases between them. The CDR3 spans 17 residues. CDR1 GTSNPN and CDR2 SVGIG come from the germline V gene (reference sequence). CDR3 sequence reads: CAWGRGGSLSGANVLTF. The CDR3 DNA follows: TGTGCCTGGGGTCGGGGCGGCAGCCTCTCTGGGGCCAACGTCCTGACTTTC.

This clone was picked up many times. V and J are TRBV4-1 and TRBJ1-3; D gene uncertain. V was clipped by 0 bases and J by 0 bases, with 12 bases between them. Germline CDR1 reads MGHRA; CDR2 reads YSYEKL. The length of the CDR3 is 17 residues. The CDR3 nucleotides are TGCGCCAGCAGCCAAGATAAAGGTCTGCACTCTGGAAACACCATATATTTT. It codes for CASSQDKGLHSGNTIYF.

V usage is TRBV29-1 and J usage is TRBJ1-3, with D possibly matching TRBD1 (5 bases). CDR1 and CDR2 from the germline V gene are SQVTM and ANQGSEA. The CDR3 runs 13 residues. V dropped 3 bases and J dropped 0 bases, with 6 bases sitting between them. CDR3 amino acids: CSVEGVSGNTIYF. The CDR3 DNA sequence: TGCAGCGTTGAGGGGGTCTCTGGAAACACCATATATTTT.

V gene TRBV19 combines with J gene TRBJ1-1; D remains unclear. Germline CDR1 is LNHDA and CDR2 is SQIVND (reference sequence). This CDR3 contains 12 residues. V lost 5 bases, J lost 5 bases, and 9 bases lay in between. CDR3 sequence: CASSPRRTEAFF. In nucleotides, the CDR3 is TGTGCCAGTAGTCCTCGGAGGACTGAAGCTTTCTTT.

In this sample, this clone turned up a few times. The chain employs TRBV4-2 and TRBJ1-3, with 11 nucleotides matching TRBD1. There are 17 residues in the CDR3. V lost 3 bases and J lost 0; bases outside the gene matches: 4. CDR1 and CDR2 from the germline V gene are LGHNA and YNFKEQ. The DNA for the CDR3 is TGTGCCAGCAGCCAGGGGACAGGGGGTCGCTCTGGAAACACCATATATTTT. It is translated as CASSQGTGGRSGNTIYF.

The chain uses TRBV30 and TRBJ2-1, with D hard to call. V was shortened by 4 bases and J by 5 bases, with 12 bases between the two germline ends. Looked up from germline, CDR1 is GTSNPN and CDR2 is SVGIG (reference sequence). This CDR3 contains 13 residues. The CDR3 DNA reads TGTGCCTGGACCATAGCCCGTAACAATGAGCAGTTCTTC. Its protein product is CAWTIARNNEQFF.

The chain carries TRBV23-1 and TRBJ2-2, with D possibly matching TRBD1 (5 bases). TRBV23-1 is treated as an ORF (open reading frame) with a function not yet certain. With 2 bases removed from V and 1 base from J, the gap between germline ends came to 5 bases. This CDR3 spans 14 amino acids. CDR3 nucleotides: TGCGCCAGCAGTCAAGGACAGAACACCGGGGAGCTGTTTTTT. This sequence encodes CASSQGQNTGELFF.

The chain combines TRBV29-1 with TRBJ2-3; tentatively, D is TRBD2 (7 bases). V was shortened by 7 bases and J by 3 bases, with 17 bases between the two germline ends. There are 14 residues in the CDR3. The germline V gene encodes CDR1 SQVTM and CDR2 ANQGSEA. The CDR3 loop reads CSAPGGGWTDTQYF. The CDR3 DNA reads as TGCAGCGCCCCGGGGGGCGGGTGGACAGATACGCAGTATTTT.

The rearrangement uses TRBV30 and TRBJ2-5, with 7 nucleotides matching TRBD2. Germline-derived CDR1 and CDR2 are GTSNPN and SVGIG (reference sequence). This CDR3 has 11 amino acids. V lost 2 bases, J lost 8 bases, and 2 bases stayed unmatched. CDR3 sequence: CAWSTAGTQYF. The DNA for the CDR3 is TGTGCCTGGAGTACAGCGGGAACCCAGTACTTC.

A single count supports this clone. J is TRBJ1-1 and V is TRBV5-1; 8 bases match TRBD1. The V gene end was trimmed by 3 bases and the J gene end by 5 bases; junction bases not matched to a gene: 9. The CDR3 contains 15 residues. Germline assignment: CDR1 SGHRS and CDR2 YFSETQ. CDR3 DNA: TGCGCCAGCAGCTCCCGGACAGGGCTTACAACTGAAGCTTTCTTT. Translated, it gives CASSSRTGLTTEAFF.

The rearrangement joins TRBV5-1 to TRBJ1-4; TRBD1 aligns across 10 bases. V shed 0 bases, J shed 7 bases, and the junction held 0 bases outside the gene matches. The germline V gene encodes CDR1 SGHRS and CDR2 YFSETQ. The CDR3 length is 14 residues. CDR3 region: CASSLGQGAEKLFF. The CDR3 nucleotides are TGCGCCAGCAGCTTGGGACAGGGGGCTGAAAAACTGTTTTTT.

This clone has just one count. This sequence joins TRBV7-3 and TRBJ2-6; D perhaps matches TRBD1 (7 bases). Germline assignment: CDR1 SGHTA and CDR2 FQGTGA. V was trimmed by 2 bases and J by 0 bases, leaving 14 bases between them. The CDR3 consists of 18 residues. The CDR3 here is CASSLRQGGRSGANVLTF. As DNA, the CDR3 is TGTGCCAGCAGCTTACGGCAGGGGGGACGCTCTGGGGCCAACGTCCTGACTTTC.